These 5 T cell receptor beta chains originate from one sample sequenced in a study of cytomegalovirus exposure and HLA in healthy donors. It was with 60 Vbeta and 13 Jbeta primers that the PCR ran. Some clones are missing from TCRdb's copy, which holds only in-frame ones; the method was immunoSEQ multiplex PCR. Among about 130,000 clones, roughly 85% were seen once, and the ten largest hold approximately 1.4%. The sample comprised PBMCs. Source of these receptors: a man aged 40-49 years in good health and CMV-seronegative.

The chain combines TRBV28 with TRBJ1-6; D gene unclear. The ends were cut back, 8 bases at V and 8 bases at J, with 10 bases in the middle. The CDR3 runs 12 residues. Germline V gives CDR1 MDHEN, CDR2 SYDVKM. CDR3 sequence: CASRGGDSPLHF. The CDR3 bases are TGTGCCAGCCGGGGTGGCGATTCACCCCTCCACTTT. Full variable domain (missing parts from reference TRBV28 and TRBJ1-6): DVKVTQSSRYLVKRTGEKVFLECVQDMDHENMFWYRQDPGLGLRLIYFSYDVKMKEKGDIPEGYSVSREKKERFSLILESASTNQTSMYLCASRGGDSPLHFGNGTRLTVT.

The chain uses TRBV6-5 and TRBJ2-5; a weak D match, TRBD2 (6 bases). V was shortened by 6 bases and J by 6 bases, with 17 bases between the two germline ends. The CDR3 is 14 amino acids. The germline CDR1 and CDR2 sequences are MNHEY and SVGAGI. The CDR3 reads CASSPQASAKTQYF. The CDR3 DNA reads TGTGCCAGCAGCCCCCAGGCTAGCGCGAAGACCCAGTACTTC.

The chain joins TRBV10-3 to TRBJ2-5; 11 bases are a match to TRBD2. CDR1 and CDR2 from the germline V gene are ENHRY and SYGVKD. V gave up 4 bases and J gave up 1 base; unmatched junction bases: 11. The CDR3 length is 18 residues. CDR3 nucleotide sequence: TGTGCCATCAGTGCTCCGGGACAGGGACTAGCGGTCCAAGAGACCCAGTACTTC. Protein product: CAISAPGQGLAVQETQYF.

The rearrangement links TRBV6-5 to TRBJ2-1; 9 nucleotides agree with TRBD2. With V trimmed by 0 bases and J by 8 bases, 2 bases remained unmatched. Germline lookup yields CDR1 MNHEY and CDR2 SVGAGI. The CDR3 has 14 amino acids. CDR3 sequence (DNA): TGTGCCAGCAGTTACTCGGGCGGGGGGGATGAGCAGTTCTTC. Its translation is CASSYSGGGDEQFF.

The chain is built from TRBV6-6 and TRBJ2-5; the D gene is possibly TRBD1 (7 bases). The V end lost 7 bases, the J end lost 5 bases, and 20 bases lay between the germline ends. Germline values: CDR1 MNHNY, CDR2 SVGAGI (reference sequence). CDR3 size: 15 residues. The chain's CDR3 is CASTPKGQGGETQYF. The CDR3 DNA reads TGTGCCAGCACCCCGAAAGGCCAGGGGGGCGAGACCCAGTACTTC.